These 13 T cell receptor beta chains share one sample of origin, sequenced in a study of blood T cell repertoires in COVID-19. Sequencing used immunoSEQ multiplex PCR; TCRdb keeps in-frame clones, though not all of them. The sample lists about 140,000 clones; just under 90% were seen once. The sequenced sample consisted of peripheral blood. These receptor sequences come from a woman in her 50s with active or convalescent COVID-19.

CDR3 nucleotide sequence: TGTGCCACCAGCGAGTATAATTCACCCCTCCACTTT. Translation: CATSEYNSPLHF. This chain uses TRBV15 with TRBJ1-6; no definite D call. Deletions cut 5 bases from V and 4 bases from J, with 3 bases between. The CDR3 extends over 12 amino acids. Germline CDR1 LNHNV, CDR2 YYDKDF (reference sequence).

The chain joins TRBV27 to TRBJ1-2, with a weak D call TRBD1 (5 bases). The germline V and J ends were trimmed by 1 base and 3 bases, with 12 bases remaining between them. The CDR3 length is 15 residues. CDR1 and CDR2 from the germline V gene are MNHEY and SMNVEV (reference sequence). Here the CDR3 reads CASSLFWGGDYGYTF. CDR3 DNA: TGTGCCAGCAGTTTATTCTGGGGAGGGGACTATGGCTACACCTTC.

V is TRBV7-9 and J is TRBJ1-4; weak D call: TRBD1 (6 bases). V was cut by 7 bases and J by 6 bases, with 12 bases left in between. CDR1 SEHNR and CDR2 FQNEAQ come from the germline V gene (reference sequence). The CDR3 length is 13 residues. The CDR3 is CASILQGDEKLFF. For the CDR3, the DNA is TGTGCCAGCATCCTACAGGGAGATGAAAAACTGTTTTTT.

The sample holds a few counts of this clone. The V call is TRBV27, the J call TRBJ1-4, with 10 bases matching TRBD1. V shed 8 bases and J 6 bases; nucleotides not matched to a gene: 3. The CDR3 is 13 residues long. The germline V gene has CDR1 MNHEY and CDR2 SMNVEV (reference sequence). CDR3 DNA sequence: TGTGCCAGCGGGGGACAGGGGTATGAAAAACTGTTTTTT. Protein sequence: CASGGQGYEKLFF. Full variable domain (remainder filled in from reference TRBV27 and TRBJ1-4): EAQVTQNPRYLITVTGKKLTVTCSQNMNHEYMSWYRQDPGLGLRQIYYSMNVEVTDKGDVPEGYKVSRKEKRNFPLILESPSPNQTSLYFCASGGQGYEKLFFGSGTQLSVL.

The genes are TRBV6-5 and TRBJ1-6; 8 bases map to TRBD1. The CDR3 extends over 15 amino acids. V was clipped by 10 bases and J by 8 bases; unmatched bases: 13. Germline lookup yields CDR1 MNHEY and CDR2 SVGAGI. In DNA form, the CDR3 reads TGTGCCACCACCCGGACAGGGCGAACGGATTCACCCCTCCACTTT. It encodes CATTRTGRTDSPLHF.

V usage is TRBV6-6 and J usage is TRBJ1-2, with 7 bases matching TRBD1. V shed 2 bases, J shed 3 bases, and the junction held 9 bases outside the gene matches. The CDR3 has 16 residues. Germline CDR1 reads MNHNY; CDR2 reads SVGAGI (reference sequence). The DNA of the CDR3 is TGTGCCAGCAGTTACGCGACAGGGCTTAAAGACTATGGCTACACCTTC. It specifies CASSYATGLKDYGYTF.

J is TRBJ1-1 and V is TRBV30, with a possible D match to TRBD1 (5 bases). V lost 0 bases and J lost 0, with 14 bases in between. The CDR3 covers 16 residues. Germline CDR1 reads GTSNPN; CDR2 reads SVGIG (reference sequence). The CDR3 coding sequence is TGTGCCTGGAGTGTAGAGGGACTGGCTTTGAACACTGAAGCTTTCTTT. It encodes CAWSVEGLALNTEAFF. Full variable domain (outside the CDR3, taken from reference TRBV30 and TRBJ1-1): SQTIHQWPATLVQPVGSPLSLECTVEGTSNPNLYWYRQAAGRGLQLLFYSVGIGQISSEVPQNLSASRPQDRQFILSSKKLLLSDSGFYLCAWSVEGLALNTEAFFGQGTRLTVV.

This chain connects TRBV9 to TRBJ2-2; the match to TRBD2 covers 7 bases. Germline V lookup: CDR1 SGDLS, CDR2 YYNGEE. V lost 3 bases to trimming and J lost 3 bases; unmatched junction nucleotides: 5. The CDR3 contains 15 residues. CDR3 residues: CASSGAGVYTGELFF. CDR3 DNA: TGTGCCAGCAGCGGGGCGGGAGTATACACCGGGGAGCTGTTTTTT.

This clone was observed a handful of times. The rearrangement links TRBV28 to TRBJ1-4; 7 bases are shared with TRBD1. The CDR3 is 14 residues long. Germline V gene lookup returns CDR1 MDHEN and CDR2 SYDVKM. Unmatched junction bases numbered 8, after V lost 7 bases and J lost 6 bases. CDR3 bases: TGTGCCAGCACCCACCGGGACAGCTATGAAAAACTGTTTTTT. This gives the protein CASTHRDSYEKLFF.

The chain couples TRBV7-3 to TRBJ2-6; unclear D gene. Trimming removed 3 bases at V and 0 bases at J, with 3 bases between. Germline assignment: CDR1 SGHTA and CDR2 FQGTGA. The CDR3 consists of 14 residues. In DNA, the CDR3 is TGTGCCAGCAGCTTTAGCTCTGGGGCCAACGTCCTGACTTTC. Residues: CASSFSSGANVLTF.

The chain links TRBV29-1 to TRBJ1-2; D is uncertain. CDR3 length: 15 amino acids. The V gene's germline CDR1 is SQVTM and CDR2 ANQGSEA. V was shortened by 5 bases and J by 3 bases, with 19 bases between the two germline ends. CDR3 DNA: TGCAGCGTTTATTTCCGAACGGGGTACGACTATGGCTACACCTTC. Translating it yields CSVYFRTGYDYGYTF.

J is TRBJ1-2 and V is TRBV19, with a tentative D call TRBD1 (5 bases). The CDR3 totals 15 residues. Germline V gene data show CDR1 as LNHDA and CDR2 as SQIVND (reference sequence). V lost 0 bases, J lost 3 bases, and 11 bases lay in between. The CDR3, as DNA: TGTGCCAGTAGTATAGATTTTGCGGGGGACTATGGCTACACCTTC. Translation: CASSIDFAGDYGYTF.

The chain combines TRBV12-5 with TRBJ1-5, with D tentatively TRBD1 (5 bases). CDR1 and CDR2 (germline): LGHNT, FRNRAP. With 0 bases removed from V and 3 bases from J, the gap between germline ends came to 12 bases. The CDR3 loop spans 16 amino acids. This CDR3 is CASGLVLGGANQPQHF. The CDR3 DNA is TGTGCTAGTGGTTTGGTACTAGGAGGGGCCAATCAGCCCCAGCATTTT.